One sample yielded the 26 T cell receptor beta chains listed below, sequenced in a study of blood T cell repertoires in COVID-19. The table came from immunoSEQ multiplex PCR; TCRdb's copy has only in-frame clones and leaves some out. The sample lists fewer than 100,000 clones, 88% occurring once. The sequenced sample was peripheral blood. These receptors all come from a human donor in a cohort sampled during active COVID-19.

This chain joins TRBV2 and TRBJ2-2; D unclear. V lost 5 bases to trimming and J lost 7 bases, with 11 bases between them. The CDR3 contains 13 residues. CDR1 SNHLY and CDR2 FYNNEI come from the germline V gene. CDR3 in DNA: TGTGCCAGCAGTTCAATTCCCAGCGGGGAGCTGTTTTTT. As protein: CASSSIPSGELFF.

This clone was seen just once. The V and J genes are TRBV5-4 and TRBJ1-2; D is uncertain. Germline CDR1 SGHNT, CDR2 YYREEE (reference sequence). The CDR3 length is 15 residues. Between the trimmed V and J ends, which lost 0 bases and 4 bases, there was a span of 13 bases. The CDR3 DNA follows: TGTGCCAGCAGCTTGGCCCTGGGCAGCCCCTATGGCTACACCTTC. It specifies CASSLALGSPYGYTF. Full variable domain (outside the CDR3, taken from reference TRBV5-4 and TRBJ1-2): ETGVTQSPTHLIKTRGQQVTLRCSSQSGHNTVSWYQQALGQGPQFIFQYYREEENGRGNFPPRFSGLQFPNYSSELNVNALELDDSALYLCASSLALGSPYGYTFGSGTRLTVV.

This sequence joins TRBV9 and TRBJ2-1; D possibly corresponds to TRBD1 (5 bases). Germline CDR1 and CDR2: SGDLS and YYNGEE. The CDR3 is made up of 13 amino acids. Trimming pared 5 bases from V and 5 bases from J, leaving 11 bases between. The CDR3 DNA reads TGTGCCAGCAGTCTTATAGGGGACAATGAGCAGTTCTTC. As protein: CASSLIGDNEQFF.

DNA of the CDR3: TGTGCCAGCAGCTTAGATTTCCAGGGGGACTATGGCTACACCTTC. It translates to CASSLDFQGDYGYTF. This sequence joins TRBV7-8 and TRBJ1-2; 7 nucleotides align to TRBD1. J gave up 3 bases and V 1 base, and 5 bases lay outside the gene matches. This CDR3 contains 15 residues. Looked up from germline, CDR1 is SGHVS and CDR2 is FQNEAQ.

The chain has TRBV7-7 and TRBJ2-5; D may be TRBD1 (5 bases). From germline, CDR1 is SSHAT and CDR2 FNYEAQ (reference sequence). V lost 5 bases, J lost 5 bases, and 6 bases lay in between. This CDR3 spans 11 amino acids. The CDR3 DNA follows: TGTGCCAGCAGCCCAGGGGAGACCCAGTACTTC. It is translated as CASSPGETQYF. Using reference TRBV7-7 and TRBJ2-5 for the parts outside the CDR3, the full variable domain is GAGVSQSPRYKVTKRGQDVTLRCDPISSHATLYWYQQALGQGPEFLTYFNYEAQPDKSGLPSDRFSAERPEGSISTLTIQRTEQRDSAMYRCASSPGETQYFGPGTRLLVL.

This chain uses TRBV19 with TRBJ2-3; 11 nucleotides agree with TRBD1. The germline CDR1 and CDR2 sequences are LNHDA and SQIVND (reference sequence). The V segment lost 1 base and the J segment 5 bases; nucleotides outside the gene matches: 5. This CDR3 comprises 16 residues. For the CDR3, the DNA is TGTGCCAGTAGTATAGCGGGACAGGGGGGACGAGATACGCAGTATTTT. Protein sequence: CASSIAGQGGRDTQYF.

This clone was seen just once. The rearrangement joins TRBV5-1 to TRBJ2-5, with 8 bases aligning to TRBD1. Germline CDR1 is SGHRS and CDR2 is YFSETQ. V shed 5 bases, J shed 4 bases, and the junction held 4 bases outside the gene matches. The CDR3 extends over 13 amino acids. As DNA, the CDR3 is TGCGCCAGCAGTCGGGACAGGTTAGAGACCCAGTACTTC. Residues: CASSRDRLETQYF.

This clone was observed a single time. This CDR3 is CASSLVSFGLAAGKTQETQYF. As DNA, the CDR3 is TGCGCCAGCAGCTTGGTAAGCTTCGGACTAGCGGCCGGAAAAACCCAAGAGACCCAGTACTTC. The rearrangement uses TRBV5-1 and TRBJ2-5, with 10 bases lining up with TRBD2. The CDR3 is made up of 21 amino acids. Looked up from germline, CDR1 is SGHRS and CDR2 is YFSETQ. The junction had 18 bases not matched to a gene; V was cut back by 0 bases and J by 1 base.

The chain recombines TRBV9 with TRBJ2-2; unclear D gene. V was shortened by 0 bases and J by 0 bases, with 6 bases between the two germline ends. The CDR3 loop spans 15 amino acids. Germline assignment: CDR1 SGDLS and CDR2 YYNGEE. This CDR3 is CASSVVVANTGELFF. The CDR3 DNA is TGTGCCAGCAGCGTAGTAGTAGCGAACACCGGGGAGCTGTTTTTT.

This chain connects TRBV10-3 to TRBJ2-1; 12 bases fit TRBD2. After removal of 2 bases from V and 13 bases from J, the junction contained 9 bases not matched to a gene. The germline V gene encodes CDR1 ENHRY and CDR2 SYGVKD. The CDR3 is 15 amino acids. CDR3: CAISEATSGGTYQFF. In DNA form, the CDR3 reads TGTGCCATCAGTGAGGCGACTAGCGGGGGTACATACCAGTTCTTC.

The CDR3 protein is CASSLDRVETQYF. CDR3 nucleotide sequence: TGCGCCAGCAGCCTCGACAGGGTTGAGACCCAGTACTTC. The chain couples TRBV5-1 to TRBJ2-5, with 7 bases identical to TRBD1. CDR3 size: 13 residues. V was pared by 4 bases and J by 5 bases, with 5 bases of the junction left unmatched. CDR1 SGHRS and CDR2 YFSETQ come from the germline V gene.

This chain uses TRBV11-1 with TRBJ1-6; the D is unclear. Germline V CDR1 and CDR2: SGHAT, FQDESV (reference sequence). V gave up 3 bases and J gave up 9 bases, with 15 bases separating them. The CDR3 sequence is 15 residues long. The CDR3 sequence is CASSLLREAGSPLHF. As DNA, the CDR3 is TGTGCCAGCAGCTTGCTTAGGGAGGCGGGTTCACCCCTCCACTTT.

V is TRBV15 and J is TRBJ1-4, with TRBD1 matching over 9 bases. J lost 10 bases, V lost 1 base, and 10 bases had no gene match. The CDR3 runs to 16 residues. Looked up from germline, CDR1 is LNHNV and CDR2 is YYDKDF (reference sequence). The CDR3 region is CATSRARRDRAGKLFF. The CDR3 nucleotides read TGTGCCACCAGCAGAGCCCGTCGGGACAGGGCAGGAAAACTGTTTTTT.

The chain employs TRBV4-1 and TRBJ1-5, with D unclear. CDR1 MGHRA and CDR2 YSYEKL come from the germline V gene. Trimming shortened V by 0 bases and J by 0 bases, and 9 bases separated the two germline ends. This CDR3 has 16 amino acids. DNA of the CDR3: TGCGCCAGCAGCCAAGACGCGAGGGTTAGCAATCAGCCCCAGCATTTT. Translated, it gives CASSQDARVSNQPQHF.

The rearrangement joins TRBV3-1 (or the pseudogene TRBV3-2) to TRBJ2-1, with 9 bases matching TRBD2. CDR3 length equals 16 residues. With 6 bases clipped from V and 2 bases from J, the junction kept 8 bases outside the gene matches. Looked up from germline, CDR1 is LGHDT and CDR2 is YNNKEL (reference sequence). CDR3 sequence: CASSRVAGVTYNEQFF. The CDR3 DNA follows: TGTGCCAGCAGTAGGGTAGCGGGAGTAACCTACAATGAGCAGTTCTTC.

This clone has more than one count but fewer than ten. As DNA, the CDR3 is TGTGCCAGCGGGGGGAACCGCGCTGAAGCTTTCTTT. Amino acids: CASGGNRAEAFF. This chain joins TRBV28 and TRBJ1-1, with D possibly matching TRBD1 (5 bases). Germline CDR1 and CDR2: MDHEN and SYDVKM. The V gene lost 8 bases and the J gene lost 6 bases, with 13 bases spanning the gap. CDR3 length: 12 amino acids.

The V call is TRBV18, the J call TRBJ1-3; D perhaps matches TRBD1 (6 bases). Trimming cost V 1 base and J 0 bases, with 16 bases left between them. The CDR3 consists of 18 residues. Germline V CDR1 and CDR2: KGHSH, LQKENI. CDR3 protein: CASSPLSTGLPSGNTIYF. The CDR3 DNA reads TGTGCCAGCTCACCACTCTCGACAGGTCTCCCCTCTGGAAACACCATATATTTT.

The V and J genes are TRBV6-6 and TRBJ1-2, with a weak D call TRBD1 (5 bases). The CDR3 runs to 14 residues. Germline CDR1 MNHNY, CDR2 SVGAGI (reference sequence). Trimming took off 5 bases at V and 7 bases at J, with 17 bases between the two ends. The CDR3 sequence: CASSDRDWGRGYTF. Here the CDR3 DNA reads TGTGCCAGCAGTGACCGGGACTGGGGACGTGGCTACACCTTC.

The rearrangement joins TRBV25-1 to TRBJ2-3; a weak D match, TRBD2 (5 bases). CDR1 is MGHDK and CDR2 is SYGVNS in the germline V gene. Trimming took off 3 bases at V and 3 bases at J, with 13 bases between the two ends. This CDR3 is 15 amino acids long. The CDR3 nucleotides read TGTGCCAGCAGTGACCCCGGGATATATACAGATACGCAGTATTTT. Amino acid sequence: CASSDPGIYTDTQYF.

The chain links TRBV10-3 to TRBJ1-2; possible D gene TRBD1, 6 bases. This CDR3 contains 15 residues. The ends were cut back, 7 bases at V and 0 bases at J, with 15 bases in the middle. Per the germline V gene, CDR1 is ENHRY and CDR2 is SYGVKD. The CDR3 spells CAITARTDSNYGYTF. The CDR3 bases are TGTGCCATCACCGCCCGGACAGACTCTAACTATGGCTACACCTTC.

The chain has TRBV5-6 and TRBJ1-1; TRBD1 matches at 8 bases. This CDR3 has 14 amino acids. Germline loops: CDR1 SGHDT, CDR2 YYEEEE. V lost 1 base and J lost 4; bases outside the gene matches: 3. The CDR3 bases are TGTGCCAGCAGCTTGCCTGGACAGGGCACTGAAGCTTTCTTT. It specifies CASSLPGQGTEAFF.

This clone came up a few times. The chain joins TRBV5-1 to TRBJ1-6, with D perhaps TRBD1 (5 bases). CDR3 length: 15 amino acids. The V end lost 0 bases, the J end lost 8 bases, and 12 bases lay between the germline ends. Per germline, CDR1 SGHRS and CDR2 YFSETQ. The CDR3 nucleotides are TGCGCCAGCAGCTTGGGTCAGGGAAGGGATTCACCCCTCCACTTT. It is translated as CASSLGQGRDSPLHF.

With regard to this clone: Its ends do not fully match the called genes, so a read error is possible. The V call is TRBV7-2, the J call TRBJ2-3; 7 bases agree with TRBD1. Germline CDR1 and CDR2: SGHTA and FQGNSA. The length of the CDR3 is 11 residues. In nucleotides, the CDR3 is TGCTTGAGGGGGCGCACAGATACGCAGTATTTT. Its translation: CLRGRTDTQYF.

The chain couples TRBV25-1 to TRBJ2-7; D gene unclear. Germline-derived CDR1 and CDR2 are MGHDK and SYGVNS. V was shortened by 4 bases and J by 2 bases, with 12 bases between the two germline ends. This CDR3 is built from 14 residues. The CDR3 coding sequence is TGTGCCAGCAGTGCGCAGGTATTTCCCTACGAGCAGTACTTC. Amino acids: CASSAQVFPYEQYF.

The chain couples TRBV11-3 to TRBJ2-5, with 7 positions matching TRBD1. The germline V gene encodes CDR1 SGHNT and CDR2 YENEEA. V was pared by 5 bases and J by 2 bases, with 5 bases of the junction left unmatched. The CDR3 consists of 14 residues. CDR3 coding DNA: TGTGCCAGCAGCCCTCGGGACAGTCAAGAGACCCAGTACTTC. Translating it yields CASSPRDSQETQYF.

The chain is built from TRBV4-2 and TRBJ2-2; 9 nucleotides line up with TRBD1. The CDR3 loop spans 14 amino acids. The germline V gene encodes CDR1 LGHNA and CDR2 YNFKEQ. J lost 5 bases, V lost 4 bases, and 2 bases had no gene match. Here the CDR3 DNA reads TGTGCCAGCAGCCGTGGACAGGGGACCGGGGAGCTGTTTTTT. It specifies CASSRGQGTGELFF.